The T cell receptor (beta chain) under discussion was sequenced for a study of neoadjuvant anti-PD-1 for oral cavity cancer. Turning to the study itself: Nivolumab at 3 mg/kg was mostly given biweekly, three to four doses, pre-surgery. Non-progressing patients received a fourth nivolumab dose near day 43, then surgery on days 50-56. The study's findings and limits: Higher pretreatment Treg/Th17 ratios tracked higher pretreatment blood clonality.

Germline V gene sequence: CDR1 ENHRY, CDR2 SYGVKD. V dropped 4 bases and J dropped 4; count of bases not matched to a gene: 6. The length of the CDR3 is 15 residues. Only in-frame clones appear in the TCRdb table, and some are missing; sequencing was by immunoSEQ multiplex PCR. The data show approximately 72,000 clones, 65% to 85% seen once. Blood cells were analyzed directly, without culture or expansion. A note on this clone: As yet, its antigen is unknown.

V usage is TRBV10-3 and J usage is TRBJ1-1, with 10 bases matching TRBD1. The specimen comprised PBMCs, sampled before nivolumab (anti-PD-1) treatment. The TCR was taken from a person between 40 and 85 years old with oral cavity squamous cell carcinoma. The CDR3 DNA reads TGTGCCATCAGTGCTACCGGGACAGGGGCCACTGAAGCTTTCTTT. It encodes CAISATGTGATEAFF.